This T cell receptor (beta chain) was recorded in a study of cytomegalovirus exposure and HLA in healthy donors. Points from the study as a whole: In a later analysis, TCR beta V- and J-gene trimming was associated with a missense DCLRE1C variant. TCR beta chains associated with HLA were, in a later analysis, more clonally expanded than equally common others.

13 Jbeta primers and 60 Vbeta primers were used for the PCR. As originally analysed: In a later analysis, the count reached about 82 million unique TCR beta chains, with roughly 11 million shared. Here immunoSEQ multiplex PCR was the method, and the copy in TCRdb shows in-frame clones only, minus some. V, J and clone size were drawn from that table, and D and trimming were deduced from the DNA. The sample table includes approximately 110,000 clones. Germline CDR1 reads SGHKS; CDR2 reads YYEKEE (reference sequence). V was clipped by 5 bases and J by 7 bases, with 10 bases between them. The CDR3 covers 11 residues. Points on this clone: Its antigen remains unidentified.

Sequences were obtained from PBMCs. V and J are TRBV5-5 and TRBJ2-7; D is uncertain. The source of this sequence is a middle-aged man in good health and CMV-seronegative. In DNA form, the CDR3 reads TGTGCCAGCAGTTCTACCGGGGAGCAGTACTTC. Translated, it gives CASSSTGEQYF.